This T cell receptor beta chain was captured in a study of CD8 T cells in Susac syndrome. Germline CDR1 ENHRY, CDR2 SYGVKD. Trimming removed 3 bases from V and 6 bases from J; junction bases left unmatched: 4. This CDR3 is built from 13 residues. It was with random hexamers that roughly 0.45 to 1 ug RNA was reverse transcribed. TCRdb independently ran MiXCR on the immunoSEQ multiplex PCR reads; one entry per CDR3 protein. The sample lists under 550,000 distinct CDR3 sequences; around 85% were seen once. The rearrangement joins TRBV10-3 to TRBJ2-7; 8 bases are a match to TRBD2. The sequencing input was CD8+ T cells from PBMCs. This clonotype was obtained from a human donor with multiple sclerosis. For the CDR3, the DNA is TGTGCCATCAGTGACGGGGGGGAGGTCGAGCAGTACTTC. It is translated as CAISDGGEVEQYF.